The 2 T cell receptor beta chains below all came from one sample that was sequenced in a study of T-cell reconstitution after alpha-beta-depleted transplantation in children. TCRbeta library preparation incorporated unique molecular identifiers. TCRdb reanalysed the PCR reads using MiXCR and keeps one entry per CDR3 protein. This sample has 200,000 or so distinct CDR3 sequences, with just under 6.5% found just once. This specimen consisted of PBMCs, obtained before TCRalphabeta/CD19-depleted stem cell transplant. These TCRs come from a girl under two years old with combined immunodeficiency, due to receive a stem cell transplant.

This clonotype has at least ten counts. The chain combines TRBV14 with TRBJ1-3; D uncertain. V was trimmed by 4 bases and J by 4 bases, leaving 2 bases between them. Germline loops: CDR1 SGHDN, CDR2 FVKESK. CDR3 length: 11 residues. The chain's CDR3 is CASSPGNTIYF. Here the CDR3 DNA reads TGTGCCAGCAGCCCGGGAAACACCATATATTTT.

This clonotype was recorded many times. The chain joins TRBV20-1 to TRBJ2-3; D remains ambiguous. Germline V gene data show CDR1 as DFQATT and CDR2 as SNEGSKA (reference sequence). CDR3 size: 12 residues. The V end was cut by 4 bases, the J end by 5 bases, with 10 bases between. CDR3 protein: CSANEAGDTQYF. As DNA, the CDR3 is TGCAGTGCTAACGAAGCAGGAGATACGCAGTATTTT.